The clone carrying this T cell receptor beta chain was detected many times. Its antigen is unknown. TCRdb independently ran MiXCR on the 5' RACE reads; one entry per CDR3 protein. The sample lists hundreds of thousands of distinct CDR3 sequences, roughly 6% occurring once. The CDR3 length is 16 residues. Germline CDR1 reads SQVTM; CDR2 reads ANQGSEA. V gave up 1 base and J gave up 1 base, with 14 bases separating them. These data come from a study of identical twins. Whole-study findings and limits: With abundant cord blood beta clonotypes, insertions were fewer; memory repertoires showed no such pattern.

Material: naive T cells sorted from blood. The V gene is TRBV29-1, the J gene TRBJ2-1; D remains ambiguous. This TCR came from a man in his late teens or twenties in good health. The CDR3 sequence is CSVEGSKHGSYNEQFF. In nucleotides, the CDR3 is TGCAGCGTTGAAGGTTCCAAGCATGGTTCCTACAATGAGCAGTTCTTC.